This T cell receptor beta chain was captured by sequencing in a study of blood T cell repertoires in COVID-19. Recruits, aged 18 to 89 years, lived in 20 to 30 US areas. Which cohort a participant joined came from the clinical history participants gave. The V gene end was trimmed by 5 bases and the J gene end by 7 bases; junction bases not matched to a gene: 9. The CDR3 loop spans 15 amino acids. Germline CDR1 is MNHEY and CDR2 is SMNVEV (reference sequence). In the authors' workflow: Reference gene primer amplification in the assay estimated nucleated cell counts. Libraries were prepared by immunoSEQ multiplex PCR; TCRdb keeps only in-frame clonotypes and omits some of them. From that table come the V and J calls and clone size; the DNA was used to work out D and trimming. The sample lists around 180,000 clones, roughly 77% occurring once. This clone was detected once.

The rearrangement uses TRBV27 and TRBJ2-1; TRBD1 agrees at 9 bases. Sequenced material: PBMCs or T cells enriched from blood (not recorded which). The receptor's source is a woman between 50 and 59 years old with acute COVID-19. CDR3 region: CASSRTGAGLNEQFF. The CDR3, as DNA: TGTGCCAGCAGTCGGACAGGGGCTGGACTGAATGAGCAGTTCTTC.